This record concerns one T cell receptor beta chain sequence. CDR3 and TCR beta VDJ profiling relied on genomic DNA as the template. Via MiXCR, TCRdb re-called the reads, giving one row per CDR3 protein. The table has 400,000 to 450,000 distinct CDR3 sequences, 60% to 80% seen once. The source of the sample is a study of CD8+CD57+ T cells in acquired aplastic anemia. About the research overall: Sorted CD4+ and CD8+ cells gave a mean 3.2 ug DNA, range about 0.19 to 27.4 ug. Healthy donors gave approximately 9.8 million reads on average for CD4+ cells.

Trimming removed 6 bases from V and 16 bases from J, with 28 bases in between. The germline V gene has CDR1 SGHTA and CDR2 FQGNSA. The CDR3 is made up of 15 amino acids. This sequence originates from a human donor in good health, serving as a control. Sample: sorted CD4+, CD8+, or CD8+CD57+ T cells (not recorded which) from PBMCs. The chain couples TRBV7-2 to TRBJ1-5; maybe TRBD1 (6 bases). The CDR3 loop reads CASRLQGTGGYTLHF. The CDR3 nucleotides read TGTGCCAGCAGGTTACAGGGAACGGGGGGCTACACCCTCCATTTT.